This entry lists 30 T cell receptor beta chains sequenced from one sample in a study of T cell repertoires in cytomegalovirus infection. One entry per CDR3 protein, called by TCRdb with MiXCR from the reads. The sample includes around 430,000 distinct CDR3 sequences, about 39% of them seen just once. Their target antigens are unknown. Specimen: cultured PBMCs, collected from culture after CMV antigen stimulation. The receptor source for this set is a human donor in good health (CMV status not recorded). Some clones in this sample may be carry-over from other donors' samples.

The rearrangement links TRBV4-1 to TRBJ1-2; D is unresolved. The CDR3 length is 14 residues. V dropped 1 base and J dropped 8 bases, with 14 bases sitting between them. CDR1 and CDR2 (germline): MGHRA, YSYEKL. CDR3 in DNA: TGCGCCAGCAGCCAAGTGCGAGTCAATGGAGGCTACACCTTC. It translates to CASSQVRVNGGYTF.

This sequence joins TRBV20-1 and TRBJ1-2, with TRBD1 matching over 12 bases. Germline-derived CDR1 and CDR2 are DFQATT and SNEGSKA (reference sequence). Trimming cost V 0 bases and J 9 bases; bases outside gene matches: 11. This CDR3 region has 16 residues. CDR3 protein: CSARDPFTGTGGRYTF. CDR3 nucleotide sequence: TGCAGTGCTAGAGACCCCTTTACCGGGACAGGGGGCCGCTACACCTTC.

This rearrangement joins TRBV7-9 to TRBJ2-5; the D gene is possibly TRBD2 (6 bases). The CDR3 has 15 residues. The germline gives CDR1 SEHNR, CDR2 FQNEAQ (reference sequence). V was clipped by 6 bases and J by 1 base, with 15 bases between them. CDR3 sequence reads: CASRTRGRGQETQYF. CDR3 DNA: TGTGCCAGCAGAACGCGGGGAAGGGGCCAAGAGACCCAGTACTTC.

This clonotype occurred a few times. The chain uses TRBV5-1 and TRBJ2-3, with a tentative D call TRBD2 (6 bases). V lost 3 bases and J 0 bases, leaving 20 bases between the germline ends. Looked up from germline, CDR1 is SGHRS and CDR2 is YFSETQ. The CDR3 is 18 amino acids. CDR3 nucleotide sequence: TGCGCCAGCAGCTCGGGTACTAGCCGACGATATAGCACAGATACGCAGTATTTT. Translated, it gives CASSSGTSRRYSTDTQYF.

V usage is TRBV12-3 or TRBV12-4 and J usage is TRBJ1-1; D gene unclear. Trimming removed 6 bases from V and 8 bases from J, with 13 bases in between. CDR3 length equals 12 residues. CDR3 in DNA: TGTGCCAGCAGCTCTGACGGATCCGAAGCTTTCTTT. Amino acid sequence: CASSSDGSEAFF.

V and J are TRBV7-8 and TRBJ1-3; TRBD1 might be the D (5 bases). Germline V gives CDR1 SGHVS, CDR2 FQNEAQ. V lost 2 bases and J lost 4, with 12 bases in between. This CDR3 is built from 15 residues. CDR3 in amino acids: CASSLNPRVGNTIYF. In nucleotides, the CDR3 is TGTGCCAGCAGCTTAAACCCCAGGGTCGGAAACACCATATATTTT.

The chain links TRBV12-3 or TRBV12-4 to TRBJ1-1; TRBD1 is a possible D gene (6 bases). V gave up 8 bases and J gave up 5 bases, with 15 bases separating them. CDR3 size: 13 residues. The CDR3 loop is CASGLQGRTEAFF. CDR3 bases: TGTGCCAGCGGCTTACAGGGAAGAACTGAAGCTTTCTTT.

The CDR3 coding sequence is TGTGCCAGCAGCCTGCTTCGGGGGGGAATTTACAATGAGCAGTTCTTC. Encoded protein: CASSLLRGGIYNEQFF. The chain is built from TRBV5-6 and TRBJ2-1, with 8 bases that match TRBD2. The germline CDR1 and CDR2 sequences are SGHDT and YYEEEE. Germline trimming cut 4 bases from V and 4 bases from J; bases unmatched to any gene: 10. This CDR3 contains 16 residues.

The chain uses TRBV7-6 and TRBJ2-5; TRBD2 is a possible D gene (6 bases). The CDR3 has 15 residues. V dropped 6 bases and J dropped 1 base, with 15 bases sitting between them. From germline, CDR1 is SGHVS and CDR2 FNYEAQ. CDR3 DNA sequence: TGTGCCAGCAGTCCTCGGCGAGCGGGCCAAGAGACCCAGTACTTC. Translation: CASSPRRAGQETQYF. The variable domain in full, completed from reference TRBV7-6 and TRBJ2-5, reads GAGVSQSPRYKVTKRGQDVALRCDPISGHVSLYWYRQALGQGPEFLTYFNYEAQQDKSGLPNDRFSAERPEGSISTLTIQRTEQRDSAMYRCASSPRRAGQETQYFGPGTRLLVL.

This clonotype was detected only a few times. This chain joins TRBV19 and TRBJ1-1; D is possibly TRBD1 (5 bases). CDR3 length: 13 amino acids. CDR1 and CDR2 from the germline V gene are LNHDA and SQIVND (reference sequence). Trimming took off 7 bases at V and 0 bases at J, with 9 bases between the two ends. CDR3: CASKVQVNTEAFF. CDR3 DNA: TGTGCCAGTAAAGTACAGGTGAACACTGAAGCTTTCTTT.

The chain links TRBV5-1 to TRBJ2-3; 13 bases are a match to TRBD2. The CDR3 is 18 residues long. Germline V gives CDR1 SGHRS, CDR2 YFSETQ. V was pared by 4 bases and J by 0 bases, with 8 bases of the junction left unmatched. CDR3 residues: CASSLGTSGASSTDTQYF. The CDR3 region has the DNA TGCGCCAGCAGCCTGGGGACTAGCGGGGCGTCTAGCACAGATACGCAGTATTTT. Together with reference TRBV5-1 and TRBJ2-3, the CDR3 gives the full variable domain: KAGVTQTPRYLIKTRGQQVTLSCSPISGHRSVSWYQQTPGQGLQFLFEYFSETQRNKGNFPGRFSGRQFSNSRSEMNVSTLELGDSALYLCASSLGTSGASSTDTQYFGPGTRLTVL.

The CDR3 region is CASSYSRGLAGNTGELFF. The CDR3 DNA is TGTGCCAGCAGTTACTCACGGGGACTAGCGGGAAACACCGGGGAGCTGTTTTTT. V usage is TRBV6-2 or TRBV6-3 and J usage is TRBJ2-2; 13 bases agree with TRBD2. V shed 0 bases and J 2 bases; nucleotides not matched to a gene: 3. The CDR3 totals 18 residues. Germline lookup yields CDR1 MNHEY and CDR2 SVGEGT.

This clonotype came up a few times. The chain combines TRBV7-2 with TRBJ1-1; no firm D call. Germline loops: CDR1 SGHTA, CDR2 FQGNSA. This CDR3 has 15 amino acids. The V and J ends lost 5 bases and 3 bases respectively, with 16 bases between them. In DNA, the CDR3 is TGTGCCAGCAGCGCCCTAGGGAGGCCCGACACTGAAGCTTTCTTT. Its protein is CASSALGRPDTEAFF.

This chain joins TRBV19 and TRBJ1-5; 9 nucleotides agree with TRBD1. Germline assignment: CDR1 LNHDA and CDR2 SQIVND (reference sequence). This CDR3 comprises 15 residues. V lost 2 bases, J lost 6 bases, and 5 bases stayed unmatched. The CDR3 spells CASSIRDRAGQPQHF. The CDR3, as DNA: TGTGCCAGTAGTATAAGGGACAGGGCAGGTCAGCCCCAGCATTTT.

Ten or more counts support this clonotype. This chain uses TRBV7-2 with TRBJ2-5; 9 nucleotides match TRBD1. The V gene's germline CDR1 is SGHTA and CDR2 FQGNSA. The CDR3 runs to 14 residues. Trimming took 5 bases from V and 2 from J; bases not matched to a gene: 3. CDR3 coding DNA: TGTGCCAGCAGCGAAGACAGGGGGCAAGAGACCCAGTACTTC. Amino acid sequence: CASSEDRGQETQYF. Drawing the rest from reference TRBV7-2 and TRBJ2-5, the complete variable domain is GAGVSQSPSNKVTEKGKDVELRCDPISGHTALYWYRQSLGQGLEFLIYFQGNSAPDKSGLPSDRFSAERTGGSVSTLTIQRTQQEDSAVYLCASSEDRGQETQYFGPGTRLLVL.

This clonotype was detected ten times or more. The rearrangement links TRBV7-2 to TRBJ1-4, with a possible D match to TRBD1 (5 bases). The CDR3 spans 14 residues. From germline, CDR1 is SGHTA and CDR2 FQGNSA. V lost 5 bases and J 4 bases, leaving 11 bases between the germline ends. The CDR3 sequence: CASSRQLGNEKLFF. The CDR3 nucleotides are TGTGCCAGCAGCAGACAGCTCGGTAATGAAAAACTGTTTTTT. The variable domain in full, completed from reference TRBV7-2 and TRBJ1-4, reads GAGVSQSPSNKVTEKGKDVELRCDPISGHTALYWYRQSLGQGLEFLIYFQGNSAPDKSGLPSDRFSAERTGGSVSTLTIQRTQQEDSAVYLCASSRQLGNEKLFFGSGTQLSVL.

V usage is TRBV19 and J usage is TRBJ2-1; TRBD2 matches 8 bases. This CDR3 has 16 amino acids. Germline-derived CDR1 and CDR2 are LNHDA and SQIVND (reference sequence). V lost 4 bases and J lost 6; bases outside the gene matches: 11. CDR3 residues: CASSRQAGVPRNEQFF. The CDR3 DNA sequence: TGTGCCAGTAGTAGACAAGCGGGAGTTCCACGCAATGAGCAGTTCTTC.

This clonotype came up a few times. The CDR3 nucleotides read TGTGCCAGTGGTGGTCGGCACACCGGGGAGCTGTTTTTT. Translating gives CASGGRHTGELFF. This sequence joins TRBV19 and TRBJ2-2; no reliable D call. CDR1 is LNHDA, CDR2 SQIVND, per germline (reference sequence). The CDR3 is made up of 13 amino acids. The germline V and J ends were trimmed by 8 bases and 3 bases, with 10 bases remaining between them.

The chain couples TRBV20-1 to TRBJ2-1, with D maybe TRBD1 (6 bases). The V and J ends lost 2 bases and 6 bases respectively, with 14 bases between them. The germline V gene encodes CDR1 DFQATT and CDR2 SNEGSKA (reference sequence). CDR3 length: 14 residues. The CDR3 protein is CSARPIDRSNEQFF. In nucleotides, the CDR3 is TGCAGTGCTAGACCCATCGACAGGTCCAATGAGCAGTTCTTC.

This clonotype has a handful of counts. This rearrangement joins TRBV10-3 to TRBJ2-3, with D unclear. The CDR3 totals 14 residues. Trimming removed 3 bases at V and 2 bases at J, with 9 bases between. Per germline, CDR1 ENHRY and CDR2 SYGVKD. CDR3 in amino acids: CAISDTQATDTQYF. The CDR3 region has the DNA TGTGCCATCAGTGATACACAAGCCACAGATACGCAGTATTTT.

The rearrangement joins TRBV15 to TRBJ2-5; the D call may be TRBD1 or TRBD2 (5 bases each). This CDR3 is built from 17 residues. Germline CDR1 LNHNV, CDR2 YYDKDF (reference sequence). Between the trimmed V and J ends, which lost 1 base and 9 bases, there was a span of 24 bases. CDR3 DNA sequence: TGTGCCACCAGCAGAGCCCCCGGGGCAGACCAAAGAGTGGCCCAGTACTTC. This encodes CATSRAPGADQRVAQYF.

V usage is TRBV6-2 or TRBV6-3 and J usage is TRBJ2-1, with TRBD2 matching 9 bases. The germline CDR1 and CDR2 sequences are MNHEY and SVGEGT. Losses at the gene ends were 10 bases for V and 4 bases for J; bases not matched to a gene: 11. CDR3 size: 15 residues. The DNA for the CDR3 is TGTGCCACCGGTCGACTAGCGGAAATTTACAATGAGCAGTTCTTC. As protein: CATGRLAEIYNEQFF.

The V call is TRBV5-1, the J call TRBJ2-2, with 9 bases fitting TRBD1. In germline, CDR1 is SGHRS, CDR2 YFSETQ. V trimming: 4 bases; J trimming: 3 bases; junction bases outside the gene matches: 7. This CDR3 contains 16 residues. The CDR3 loop reads CASSQPGQGDTGELFF. The DNA for the CDR3 is TGCGCCAGCAGCCAACCGGGACAGGGTGACACCGGGGAGCTGTTTTTT.

This rearrangement joins TRBV7-2 to TRBJ2-1, with 9 bases fitting TRBD2. The CDR3 loop spans 13 amino acids. V trimming: 4 bases; J trimming: 14 bases; junction bases outside the gene matches: 9. Germline V gene sequence: CDR1 SGHTA, CDR2 FQGNSA. The CDR3 sequence is CASSSQRGVPKFF. CDR3 DNA: TGTGCCAGCAGCTCCCAGCGGGGGGTCCCAAAGTTCTTC. The complete variable domain, with remaining parts taken from reference TRBV7-2 and TRBJ2-1, reads GAGVSQSPSNKVTEKGKDVELRCDPISGHTALYWYRQSLGQGLEFLIYFQGNSAPDKSGLPSDRFSAERTGGSVSTLTIQRTQQEDSAVYLCASSSQRGVPKFFGPGTRLTVL.

This sequence joins TRBV19 and TRBJ1-6, with TRBD1 identical over 7 bases. This CDR3 is 17 amino acids long. The V gene end was trimmed by 7 bases and the J gene end by 5 bases; junction bases not matched to a gene: 14. From germline, CDR1 is LNHDA and CDR2 SQIVND (reference sequence). The CDR3: CASTAKGAWVNNSPLHF. In DNA form, the CDR3 reads TGTGCCAGTACCGCGAAGGGGGCGTGGGTTAATAATTCACCCCTCCACTTT.

This clonotype was seen a few times. The gene calls are TRBV7-6 and TRBJ2-1; 13 nucleotides match TRBD2. In germline, CDR1 is SGHVS, CDR2 FNYEAQ. The V segment lost 6 bases and the J segment 9 bases; nucleotides outside the gene matches: 5. CDR3 length: 14 amino acids. CDR3 residues: CASRLAGGRGEQFF. The CDR3 nucleotides are TGTGCCAGCAGACTAGCGGGGGGGCGTGGTGAGCAGTTCTTC.

The rearrangement joins TRBV12-3 or TRBV12-4 to TRBJ2-5; 12 nucleotides align to TRBD2. The ends lost 6 bases at V and 0 bases at J; junction bases unmatched: 8. CDR3 length: 17 amino acids. The DNA for the CDR3 is TGTGCCAGCAGCCAAACTACTAGCGGGAGGTACCAAGAGACCCAGTACTTC. Amino acid sequence: CASSQTTSGRYQETQYF.

This chain links TRBV19 with TRBJ1-2, with 7 nucleotides matching TRBD1. This CDR3 comprises 13 residues. V was clipped by 7 bases and J by 4 bases; unmatched bases: 6. Germline V lookup: CDR1 LNHDA, CDR2 SQIVND (reference sequence). The CDR3 is CASTTDRLYGYTF. In nucleotides, the CDR3 is TGTGCCAGTACCACGGACAGGCTCTATGGCTACACCTTC. Supplemented by reference TRBV19 and TRBJ1-2, the full variable domain reads DGGITQSPKYLFRKEGQNVTLSCEQNLNHDAMYWYRQDPGQGLRLIYYSQIVNDFQKGDIAEGYSVSREKKESFPLTVTSAQKNPTAFYLCASTTDRLYGYTFGSGTRLTVV.

V gene TRBV7-7 combines with J gene TRBJ2-3; D possibly matches TRBD1 or TRBD2 (5 bases each). V was trimmed by 3 bases and J by 5 bases, leaving 12 bases between them. The CDR3 is 14 amino acids. Germline values: CDR1 SSHAT, CDR2 FNYEAQ (reference sequence). The CDR3, as DNA: TGTGCCAGCAGCTTCGGGGACGGCGGAGATACGCAGTATTTT. Amino acid sequence: CASSFGDGGDTQYF.

This chain joins TRBV7-9 and TRBJ2-5; 8 bases fit TRBD2. The CDR3 runs 14 residues. V lost 5 bases, J lost 4 bases, and 6 bases stayed unmatched. Germline CDR1 SEHNR, CDR2 FQNEAQ (reference sequence). The CDR3 DNA follows: TGTGCCAGCAGCCTCCAAGCGGGAGCAGAGACCCAGTACTTC. Amino acid sequence: CASSLQAGAETQYF.